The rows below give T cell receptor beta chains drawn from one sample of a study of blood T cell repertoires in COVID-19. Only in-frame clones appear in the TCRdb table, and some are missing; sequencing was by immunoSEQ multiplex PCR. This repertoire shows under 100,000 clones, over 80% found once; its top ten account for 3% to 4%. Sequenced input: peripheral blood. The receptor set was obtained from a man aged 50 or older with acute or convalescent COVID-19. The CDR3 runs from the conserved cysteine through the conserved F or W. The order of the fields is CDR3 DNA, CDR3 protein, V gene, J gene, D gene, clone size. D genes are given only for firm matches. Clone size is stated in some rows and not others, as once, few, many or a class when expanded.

CDR3nt: TGTGCCAGCACCGGGGGTTTGGGAAACACCATATATTTT
CDR3aa: CASTGGLGNTIYF
v_gene: TRBV25-1
j_gene: TRBJ1-3
d_gene: .
abundance: .

CDR3nt: TGTGCCAGCAGTTTTCGGGAATCGGCTGGAAACACCATATATTTT
CDR3aa: CASSFRESAGNTIYF
v_gene: TRBV28
j_gene: TRBJ1-3
d_gene: .
abundance: .

CDR3nt: TGTGCCAGTGAGATTATTGGACAGAACACTGAAGCTTTCTTT
CDR3aa: CASEIIGQNTEAFF
v_gene: TRBV19
j_gene: TRBJ1-1
d_gene: .
abundance: .

CDR3nt: TGTGCCAGCTCACGGGACAGGGTAGGGGACAATGAGCAGTTCTTC
CDR3aa: CASSRDRVGDNEQFF
v_gene: TRBV18
j_gene: TRBJ2-1
d_gene: TRBD1
abundance: .

CDR3nt: TGTGCCACCAGCAGACGGACAGGGGATGGCTACACCTTC
CDR3aa: CATSRRTGDGYTF
v_gene: TRBV24-1
j_gene: TRBJ1-2
d_gene: TRBD1
abundance: .

CDR3nt: TGTGCCACCAGAGGACAGGGCTCGGAGACCCAGTACTTC
CDR3aa: CATRGQGSETQYF
v_gene: TRBV24-1
j_gene: TRBJ2-5
d_gene: TRBD1
abundance: .

CDR3nt: TGTGCCAGCAGTTACGGAGGAGGCACAGATACGCAGTATTTT
CDR3aa: CASSYGGGTDTQYF
v_gene: TRBV6-2/TRBV6-3
j_gene: TRBJ2-3
d_gene: .
abundance: .

CDR3nt: TGTGCCACCAGTGATTTGACAGGGAATCAGCCCCAGCATTTT
CDR3aa: CATSDLTGNQPQHF
v_gene: TRBV24-1
j_gene: TRBJ1-5
d_gene: .
abundance: .

CDR3nt: TGTGCCAGCGGAACTAGCGGGAATCACAATGAGCAGTTCTTC
CDR3aa: CASGTSGNHNEQFF
v_gene: TRBV5-8
j_gene: TRBJ2-1
d_gene: TRBD2
abundance: .

CDR3nt: TGCAGTGCTACTGAGACCGGGACTAGCGGGTACGGGGAGCTGTTTTTT
CDR3aa: CSATETGTSGYGELFF
v_gene: TRBV20-1
j_gene: TRBJ2-2
d_gene: TRBD2
abundance: .

CDR3nt: TGCGCCAGCAAGAGGCTAGCGGCTGGGGAGACCCAGTACTTC
CDR3aa: CASKRLAAGETQYF
v_gene: TRBV5-1
j_gene: TRBJ2-5
d_gene: TRBD2
abundance: .

CDR3nt: TGTGCCAACTCGCGGGAGTCTGGCTCAGATACGCAGTATTTT
CDR3aa: CANSRESGSDTQYF
v_gene: TRBV5-4
j_gene: TRBJ2-3
d_gene: TRBD2
abundance: .

CDR3nt: TGCGCCAGCAGCGCGCTCGGGAAAAACACTGAAGCTTTCTTT
CDR3aa: CASSALGKNTEAFF
v_gene: TRBV5-1
j_gene: TRBJ1-1
d_gene: .
abundance: .

CDR3nt: TGTGCCAGCAGCTTAGGAGCAGGGCTGAACACTGAAGCTTTCTTT
CDR3aa: CASSLGAGLNTEAFF
v_gene: TRBV7-2
j_gene: TRBJ1-1
d_gene: .
abundance: .

CDR3nt: TGTGCCACCAGCAGCACCACTAGCGGGGCGGCCCACTTC
CDR3aa: CATSSTTSGAAHF
v_gene: TRBV15
j_gene: TRBJ2-5
d_gene: TRBD2
abundance: .

CDR3nt: TGTGCCAGCAGTGTCGGCAGGGAAGGCGAGCAGTACTTC
CDR3aa: CASSVGREGEQYF
v_gene: TRBV2
j_gene: TRBJ2-7
d_gene: .
abundance: .

CDR3nt: TGCGCCAGCAGCCAAGTCGGAGGCACAGATACGCAGTATTTT
CDR3aa: CASSQVGGTDTQYF
v_gene: TRBV4-1
j_gene: TRBJ2-3
d_gene: .
abundance: once

CDR3nt: TGTGCCAGCAGCGTCTCCTCGGACACTGAAGCTTTCTTT
CDR3aa: CASSVSSDTEAFF
v_gene: TRBV9
j_gene: TRBJ1-1
d_gene: .
abundance: .

CDR3nt: TGTGCCAGCACCCTGACAGGGGAGGAGACCCAGTACTTC
CDR3aa: CASTLTGEETQYF
v_gene: TRBV6-5
j_gene: TRBJ2-5
d_gene: TRBD1
abundance: .

CDR3nt: TGTGCCAGCAGGAGCGACGCCTATAATTCACCCCTCCACTTT
CDR3aa: CASRSDAYNSPLHF
v_gene: TRBV6-5
j_gene: TRBJ1-6
d_gene: .
abundance: few

CDR3nt: TGTGCCAGCAGTCCCGGGACAGAGAACTACGAGCAGTACTTC
CDR3aa: CASSPGTENYEQYF
v_gene: TRBV6-2/TRBV6-3
j_gene: TRBJ2-7
d_gene: TRBD1
abundance: .

CDR3nt: TGTGCCTGGAGTCCGAAGGGGGGGAAATGGAACACTGAAGCTTTCTTT
CDR3aa: CAWSPKGGKWNTEAFF
v_gene: TRBV30
j_gene: TRBJ1-1
d_gene: .
abundance: .

CDR3nt: TGTGCCTGGAGCAGAGGACTAGGTGGGACCCAGTACTTC
CDR3aa: CAWSRGLGGTQYF
v_gene: TRBV30
j_gene: TRBJ2-5
d_gene: TRBD2
abundance: .

CDR3nt: TGTGCCAGCAGTCAGGGGGCTGGCACTGAAGCTTTCTTT
CDR3aa: CASSQGAGTEAFF
v_gene: TRBV6-5
j_gene: TRBJ1-1
d_gene: TRBD1
abundance: .

CDR3nt: TGTGCCAGCAGTTACCGGCCAGGGACTAGCACAGATACGCAGTATTTT
CDR3aa: CASSYRPGTSTDTQYF
v_gene: TRBV6-6
j_gene: TRBJ2-3
d_gene: .
abundance: .

CDR3nt: TGCGCCAGCAGCTTTTTGCAGGGGGTGGACACTGAAGCTTTCTTT
CDR3aa: CASSFLQGVDTEAFF
v_gene: TRBV5-1
j_gene: TRBJ1-1
d_gene: TRBD1
abundance: .

CDR3nt: TGTGCCACCAGTGCCCCAGTGGAGGGCCCCCATAGCAATCAGCCCCAGCATTTT
CDR3aa: CATSAPVEGPHSNQPQHF
v_gene: TRBV24-1
j_gene: TRBJ1-5
d_gene: .
abundance: once

CDR3nt: TGTGCCAGCAGCTTCGGCGACAGGAGTAACAATGAGCAGTTCTTC
CDR3aa: CASSFGDRSNNEQFF
v_gene: TRBV11-3
j_gene: TRBJ2-1
d_gene: .
abundance: .

CDR3nt: TGCGCCAGCACGCCCGTGGGGACAGGGCGCACAGATACGCAGTATTTT
CDR3aa: CASTPVGTGRTDTQYF
v_gene: TRBV5-1
j_gene: TRBJ2-3
d_gene: TRBD1
abundance: .

CDR3nt: TGTGCCACCAGTGATCCGACTAGCGGGGGGACCGGGGAGCTGTTTTTT
CDR3aa: CATSDPTSGGTGELFF
v_gene: TRBV24-1
j_gene: TRBJ2-2
d_gene: TRBD2
abundance: .

CDR3nt: TGTGCCAGCAGTTACTCGGCATTGGGAGGACACGAGCAGTACTTC
CDR3aa: CASSYSALGGHEQYF
v_gene: TRBV6-5
j_gene: TRBJ2-7
d_gene: .
abundance: few

CDR3nt: TGTGCCAGCAGCTTACTTAGCGGGGGCTACAATGAGCAGTTCTTC
CDR3aa: CASSLLSGGYNEQFF
v_gene: TRBV11-2
j_gene: TRBJ2-1
d_gene: TRBD2
abundance: .

CDR3nt: TGTGCCACCAGTGATTCACCGCAGGGGTCGGGCAATCAGCCCCAGCATTTT
CDR3aa: CATSDSPQGSGNQPQHF
v_gene: TRBV24-1
j_gene: TRBJ1-5
d_gene: .
abundance: .

CDR3nt: TGTGCCAGCAGGCTGACAGGCGTGAGCGCTGAAGCTTTCTTT
CDR3aa: CASRLTGVSAEAFF
v_gene: TRBV27
j_gene: TRBJ1-1
d_gene: .
abundance: .

CDR3nt: TGCGCCAGCAGCTTTGGCGTATGGGGGCAGGGTATCGACGGGGCCAACGTCCTGACTTTC
CDR3aa: CASSFGVWGQGIDGANVLTF
v_gene: TRBV5-1
j_gene: TRBJ2-6
d_gene: .
abundance: few

CDR3nt: TGTGCCAGCAGTGGACTAGGACAGGCGGCAACTAATGAAAAACTGTTTTTT
CDR3aa: CASSGLGQAATNEKLFF
v_gene: TRBV6-1
j_gene: TRBJ1-4
d_gene: TRBD1
abundance: .

CDR3nt: TGCGCCAGCAGCTTGGGGGGACTACCCGCCTACGAGCAGTACTTC
CDR3aa: CASSLGGLPAYEQYF
v_gene: TRBV5-1
j_gene: TRBJ2-7
d_gene: TRBD2
abundance: .

CDR3nt: TGTGCCAGCAGCGCCGGGACTAGCGGGAGGGCCGAAGATACGCAGTATTTT
CDR3aa: CASSAGTSGRAEDTQYF
v_gene: TRBV11-3
j_gene: TRBJ2-3
d_gene: TRBD2
abundance: .

CDR3nt: TGTGCCAGCTCACCGAGGGGACTAGAGAACAATGAGCAGTTCTTC
CDR3aa: CASSPRGLENNEQFF
v_gene: TRBV18
j_gene: TRBJ2-1
d_gene: TRBD2
abundance: few

CDR3nt: TGTGCCAGCAGCCAAGGGGCCAGCCTAACTGGCTTC
CDR3aa: CASSQGASLTGF
v_gene: TRBV3-1/TRBV3-2
j_gene: TRBJ1-2
d_gene: .
abundance: .

CDR3nt: TGTGCCAGCAGCCTCCAGCGGAGCACAGATACGCAGTATTTT
CDR3aa: CASSLQRSTDTQYF
v_gene: TRBV27
j_gene: TRBJ2-3
d_gene: .
abundance: .